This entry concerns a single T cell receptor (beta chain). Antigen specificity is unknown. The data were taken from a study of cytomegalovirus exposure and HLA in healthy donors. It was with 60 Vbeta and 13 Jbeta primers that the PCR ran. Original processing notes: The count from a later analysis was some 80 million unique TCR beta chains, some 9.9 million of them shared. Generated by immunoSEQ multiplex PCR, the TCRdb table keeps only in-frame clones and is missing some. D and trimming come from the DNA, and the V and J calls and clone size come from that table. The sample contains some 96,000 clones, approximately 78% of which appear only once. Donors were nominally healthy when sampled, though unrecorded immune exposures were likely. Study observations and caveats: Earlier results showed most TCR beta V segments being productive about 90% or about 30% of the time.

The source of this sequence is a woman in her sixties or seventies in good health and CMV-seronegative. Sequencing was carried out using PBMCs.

The CDR3 nucleotides are TGTGCCAGTAGTATAGTCCTAGCGGGCGCTTCCACGTGGGGCTACGAGCAGTACTTC. It specifies CASSIVLAGASTWGYEQYF. The gene calls are TRBV19 and TRBJ2-7, with TRBD2 identical over 8 bases. V was clipped by 1 base and J by 3 bases; unmatched bases: 17. Germline assignment: CDR1 LNHDA and CDR2 SQIVND (reference sequence). CDR3 length equals 19 residues.